This T cell receptor beta chain was identified during a study of OX40 agonist ivuxolimab in advanced cancers. At the level of the study: Dose-escalation patients suffered from hepatocellular carcinoma, melanoma, renal cell or head and neck cancer.

Clones were read by immunoSEQ multiplex PCR, and TCRdb kept only the in-frame ones, dropping some. The sample contains 55,000 to 80,000 clones, approximately 84% of which appear only once. Germline V gene data show CDR1 as SGHTA and CDR2 as FQGTGA. The J segment lost 6 bases and the V segment lost 5 bases, leaving 8 bases of the junction unmatched. This CDR3 is 15 amino acids long. The chain links TRBV7-3 to TRBJ2-2, with 8 bases lining up with TRBD2. The sample was CD4+ or CD8+ T cells sorted from blood, taken in a trial of the OX40 agonist ivuxolimab. The sequence was collected from an adult with an advanced solid tumor such as melanoma, head and neck, liver or kidney cancer. CDR3 loop: CASSPPGGGAGELFF. In nucleotides, the CDR3 is TGTGCCAGCAGCCCACCGGGAGGGGGTGCCGGGGAGCTGTTTTTT.